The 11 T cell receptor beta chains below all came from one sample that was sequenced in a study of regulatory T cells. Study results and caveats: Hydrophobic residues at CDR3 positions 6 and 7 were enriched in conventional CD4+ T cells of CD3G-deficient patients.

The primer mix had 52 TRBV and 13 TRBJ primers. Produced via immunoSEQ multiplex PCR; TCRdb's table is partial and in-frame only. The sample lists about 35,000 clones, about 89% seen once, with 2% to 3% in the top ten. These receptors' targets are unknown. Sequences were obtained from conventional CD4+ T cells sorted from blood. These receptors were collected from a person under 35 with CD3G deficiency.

This chain's CDR3 is CASSMGPDRWNEQYF. DNA for the CDR3: TGCGCCAGCAGCATGGGGCCAGACAGGTGGAACGAGCAGTACTTC. This chain uses TRBV5-1 with TRBJ2-7; D possibly corresponds to TRBD1 (6 bases). The V and J ends lost 4 bases and 5 bases respectively, with 19 bases between them. CDR3 size: 15 residues. The germline gives CDR1 SGHRS, CDR2 YFSETQ.

In nucleotides, the CDR3 is TGCAGTGCTAGCCTCGGTCGGGGCTACACCTTC. Its protein is CSASLGRGYTF. The rearrangement links TRBV20-1 to TRBJ1-2; D unresolved. The CDR3 runs to 11 residues. Looked up from germline, CDR1 is DFQATT and CDR2 is SNEGSKA (reference sequence). With 3 bases removed from V and 8 bases from J, the gap between germline ends came to 10 bases.

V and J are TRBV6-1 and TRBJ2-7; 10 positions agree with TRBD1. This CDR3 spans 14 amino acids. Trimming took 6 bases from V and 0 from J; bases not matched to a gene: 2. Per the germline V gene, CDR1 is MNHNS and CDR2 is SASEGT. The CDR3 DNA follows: TGTGCCAGCAGGGGGACAGGGGTCTCCTACGAGCAGTACTTC. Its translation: CASRGTGVSYEQYF.

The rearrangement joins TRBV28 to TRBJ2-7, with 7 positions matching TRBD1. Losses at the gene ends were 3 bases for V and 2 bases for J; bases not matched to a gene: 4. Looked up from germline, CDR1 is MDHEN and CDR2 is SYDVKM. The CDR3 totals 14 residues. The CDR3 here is CASSLDRNPYEQYF. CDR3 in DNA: TGTGCCAGCAGTTTGGACAGGAACCCCTACGAGCAGTACTTC.

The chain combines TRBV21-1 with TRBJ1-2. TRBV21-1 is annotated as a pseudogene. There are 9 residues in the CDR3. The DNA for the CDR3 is TGTGCCAGCGCCCGCCTTTTCACCTTC. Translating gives CASARLFTF.

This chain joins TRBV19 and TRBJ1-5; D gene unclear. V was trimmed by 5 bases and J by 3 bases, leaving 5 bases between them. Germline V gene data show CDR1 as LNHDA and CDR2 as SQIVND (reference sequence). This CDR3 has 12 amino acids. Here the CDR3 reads CASSLPNQPQHF. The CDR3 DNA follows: TGTGCCAGTAGTCTACCCAATCAGCCCCAGCATTTT.

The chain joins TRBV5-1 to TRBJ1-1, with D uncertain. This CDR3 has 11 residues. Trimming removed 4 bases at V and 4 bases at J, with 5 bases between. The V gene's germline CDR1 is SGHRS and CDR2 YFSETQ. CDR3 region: CASSRVTEAFF. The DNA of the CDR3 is TGCGCCAGCAGCCGTGTCACTGAAGCTTTCTTT.

The CDR3 loop is CASSLGTVNTEAFF. CDR3 DNA: TGTGCCAGCAGCTTAGGGACCGTTAACACTGAAGCTTTCTTT. V is TRBV5-5 and J is TRBJ1-1, with D tentatively TRBD1 (5 bases). Trimming took off 2 bases at V and 2 bases at J, with 10 bases between the two ends. Germline V gene data show CDR1 as SGHKS and CDR2 as YYEKEE (reference sequence). The CDR3 has 14 residues.

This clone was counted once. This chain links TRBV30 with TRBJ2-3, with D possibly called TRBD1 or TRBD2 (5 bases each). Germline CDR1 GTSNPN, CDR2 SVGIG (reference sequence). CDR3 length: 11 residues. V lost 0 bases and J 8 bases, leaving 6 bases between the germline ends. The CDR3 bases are TGTGCCTGGAGTGTTGGGGGTACGCAGTATTTT. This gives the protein CAWSVGGTQYF.

CDR3 bases: TGTGCCAGCAGTTACGGGGGTGGACGGGCTTTCTTT. Translated: CASSYGGGRAFF. V and J are TRBV6-6 and TRBJ1-1, with D tentatively TRBD1 (5 bases). V dropped 2 bases and J dropped 11 bases, with 12 bases sitting between them. Per germline, CDR1 MNHNY and CDR2 SVGAGI (reference sequence). The length of the CDR3 is 12 residues.

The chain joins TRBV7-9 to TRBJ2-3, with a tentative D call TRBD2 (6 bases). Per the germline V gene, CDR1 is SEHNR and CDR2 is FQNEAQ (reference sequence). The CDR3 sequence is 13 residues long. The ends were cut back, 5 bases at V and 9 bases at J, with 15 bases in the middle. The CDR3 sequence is CASSNRDSSTQYF. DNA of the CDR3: TGTGCCAGCAGCAACCGGGACTCGAGCACGCAGTATTTT.